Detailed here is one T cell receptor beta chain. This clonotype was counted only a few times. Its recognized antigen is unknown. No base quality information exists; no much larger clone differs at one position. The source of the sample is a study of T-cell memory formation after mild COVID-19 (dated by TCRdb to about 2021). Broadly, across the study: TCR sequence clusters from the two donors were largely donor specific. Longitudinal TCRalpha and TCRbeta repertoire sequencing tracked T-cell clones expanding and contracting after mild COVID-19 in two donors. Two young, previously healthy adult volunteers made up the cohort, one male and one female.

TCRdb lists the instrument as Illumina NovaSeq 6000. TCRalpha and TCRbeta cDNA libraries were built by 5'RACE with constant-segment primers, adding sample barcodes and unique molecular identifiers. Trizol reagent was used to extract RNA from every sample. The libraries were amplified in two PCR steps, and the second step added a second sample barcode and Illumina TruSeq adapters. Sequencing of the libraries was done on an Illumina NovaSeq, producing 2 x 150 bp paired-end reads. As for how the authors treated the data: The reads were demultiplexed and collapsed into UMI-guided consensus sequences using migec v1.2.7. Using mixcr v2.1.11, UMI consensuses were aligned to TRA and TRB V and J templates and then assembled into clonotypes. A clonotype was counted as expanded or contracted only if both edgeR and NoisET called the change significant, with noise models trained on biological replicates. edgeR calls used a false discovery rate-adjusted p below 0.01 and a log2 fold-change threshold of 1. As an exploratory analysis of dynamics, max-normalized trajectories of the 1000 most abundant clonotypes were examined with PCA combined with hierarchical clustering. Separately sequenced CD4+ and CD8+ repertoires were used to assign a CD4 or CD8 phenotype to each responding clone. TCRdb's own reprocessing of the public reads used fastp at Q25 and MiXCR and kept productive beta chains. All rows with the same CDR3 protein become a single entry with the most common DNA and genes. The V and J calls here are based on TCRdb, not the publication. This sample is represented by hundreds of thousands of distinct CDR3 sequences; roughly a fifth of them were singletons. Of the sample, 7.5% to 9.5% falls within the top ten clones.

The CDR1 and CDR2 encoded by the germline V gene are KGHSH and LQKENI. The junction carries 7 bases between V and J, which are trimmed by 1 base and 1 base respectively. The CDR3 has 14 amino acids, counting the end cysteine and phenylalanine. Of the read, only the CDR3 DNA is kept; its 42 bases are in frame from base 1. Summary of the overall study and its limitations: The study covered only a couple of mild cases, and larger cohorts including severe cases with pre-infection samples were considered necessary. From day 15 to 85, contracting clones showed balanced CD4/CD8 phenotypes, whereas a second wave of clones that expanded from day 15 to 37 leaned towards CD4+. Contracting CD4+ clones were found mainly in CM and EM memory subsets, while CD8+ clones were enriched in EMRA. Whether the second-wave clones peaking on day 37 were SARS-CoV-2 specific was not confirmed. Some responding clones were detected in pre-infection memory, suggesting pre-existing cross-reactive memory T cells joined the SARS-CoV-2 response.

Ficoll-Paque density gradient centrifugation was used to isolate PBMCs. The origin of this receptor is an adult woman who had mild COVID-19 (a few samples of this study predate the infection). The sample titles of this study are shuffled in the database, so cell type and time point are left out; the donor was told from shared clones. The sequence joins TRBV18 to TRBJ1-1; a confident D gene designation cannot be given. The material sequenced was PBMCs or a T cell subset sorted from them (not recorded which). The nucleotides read TGTGCCAGCTCACCACGAGAAGCGAACACTGAAGCTTTCTTT. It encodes CASSPREANTEAFF.